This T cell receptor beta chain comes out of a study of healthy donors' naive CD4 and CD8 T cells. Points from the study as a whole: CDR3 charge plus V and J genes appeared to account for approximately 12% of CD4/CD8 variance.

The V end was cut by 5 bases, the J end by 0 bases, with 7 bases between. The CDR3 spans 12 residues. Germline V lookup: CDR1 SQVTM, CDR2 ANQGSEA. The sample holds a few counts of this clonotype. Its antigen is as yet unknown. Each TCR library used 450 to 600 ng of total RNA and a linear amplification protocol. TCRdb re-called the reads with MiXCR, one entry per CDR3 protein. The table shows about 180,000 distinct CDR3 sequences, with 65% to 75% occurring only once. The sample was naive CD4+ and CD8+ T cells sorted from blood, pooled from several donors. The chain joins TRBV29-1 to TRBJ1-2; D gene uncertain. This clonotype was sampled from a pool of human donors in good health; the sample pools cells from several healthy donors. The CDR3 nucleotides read TGCAGCGTTTCCCCAGCTAACTATGGCTACACCTTC. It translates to CSVSPANYGYTF.